This is a list of T cell receptor beta chains from one sample in a study of PD-L1 blockade in urothelial cancer. The table came from immunoSEQ multiplex PCR; TCRdb's copy has only in-frame clones and leaves some out. This table holds over 100,000 clones, 75% to 95% found once. The material sequenced was PBMCs, taken around atezolizumab (anti-PD-L1) treatment. All receptors come from a man aged 60 to 75 with urothelial cancer. Both conserved end residues are part of each CDR3. Fields, in order: J gene, V gene, CDR3 protein.

J: TRBJ1-1
V: TRBV29-1
CDR3: CSVEEGRGTEAFF

J: TRBJ1-6
V: TRBV6-5
CDR3: CASSSPTGDNSPLHF

J: TRBJ2-1
V: TRBV5-1
CDR3: CASSPTWTSGVNNEQFF

J: TRBJ2-7
V: TRBV11-3
CDR3: CASSGTSGSYEQYF

J: TRBJ2-5
V: TRBV5-1
CDR3: CASRQSRETQYF

J: TRBJ2-3
V: TRBV30
CDR3: CAWSATSGMMDTQYF

J: TRBJ2-1
V: TRBV28
CDR3: CASSMPGQGWNEQFF

J: TRBJ2-1
V: TRBV7-3
CDR3: CASSSGQGNYNEQFF

J: TRBJ1-1
V: TRBV30
CDR3: CAWAGQGGTEAFF

J: TRBJ2-5
V: TRBV6-5
CDR3: CASRRALPQETQYF

J: TRBJ2-1
V: TRBV18
CDR3: CASSPSGTSGRVANEQFF

J: TRBJ2-6
V: TRBV19
CDR3: CASSIYSLLPGANVLTF

J: TRBJ2-7
V: TRBV6-5
CDR3: CASSSWDRGPYEQYF

J: TRBJ2-1
V: TRBV2
CDR3: CASRVDTYNEQFF

J: TRBJ2-3
V: TRBV13
CDR3: CASSTRRGTPDTQYF

J: TRBJ2-3
V: TRBV4-3
CDR3: CASSQEFPRGSDTQYF

J: TRBJ1-2
V: TRBV30
CDR3: CAWRASPWSGTGDLRGGYTF

J: TRBJ1-2
V: TRBV4-3
CDR3: CASSQDLRGDYGYTF

J: TRBJ1-5
V: TRBV5-5
CDR3: CASSSLTGVGNQPQHF

J: TRBJ1-1
V: TRBV5-8
CDR3: CASSFPTGAAFF

J: TRBJ2-1
V: TRBV9
CDR3: CASSVAGGGEAYNEQFF

J: TRBJ1-5
V: TRBV19
CDR3: CASSTRGLGQPQHF

J: TRBJ2-3
V: TRBV19
CDR3: CASSIRAGGRTDTQYF

J: TRBJ2-7
V: TRBV28
CDR3: CASSLGGASGPYEQYF

J: TRBJ2-4
V: TRBV18
CDR3: CASSPTARGGLNIQYF

J: TRBJ2-5
V: TRBV5-1
CDR3: CASSWTSGSYQETQYF

J: TRBJ2-1
V: TRBV18
CDR3: CASSDRDYGEQFF

J: TRBJ1-4
V: TRBV4-2
CDR3: CASSQTTGGSGNEKLFF